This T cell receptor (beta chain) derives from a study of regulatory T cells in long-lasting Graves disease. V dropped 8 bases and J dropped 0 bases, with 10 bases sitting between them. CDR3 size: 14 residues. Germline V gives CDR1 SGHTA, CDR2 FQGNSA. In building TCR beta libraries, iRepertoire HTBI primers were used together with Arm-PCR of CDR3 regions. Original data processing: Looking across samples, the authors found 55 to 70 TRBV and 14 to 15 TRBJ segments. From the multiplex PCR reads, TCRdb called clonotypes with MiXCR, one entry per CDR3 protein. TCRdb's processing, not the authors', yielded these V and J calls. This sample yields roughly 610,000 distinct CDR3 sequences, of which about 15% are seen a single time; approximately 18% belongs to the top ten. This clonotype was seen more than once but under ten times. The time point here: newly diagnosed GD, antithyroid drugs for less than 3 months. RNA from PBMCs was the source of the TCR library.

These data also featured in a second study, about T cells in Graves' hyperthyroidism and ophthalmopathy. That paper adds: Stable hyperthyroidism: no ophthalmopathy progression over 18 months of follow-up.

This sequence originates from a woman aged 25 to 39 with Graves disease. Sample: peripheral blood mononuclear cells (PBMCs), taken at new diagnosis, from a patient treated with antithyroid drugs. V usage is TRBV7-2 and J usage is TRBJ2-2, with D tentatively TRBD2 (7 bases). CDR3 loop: CASGRGSNTGELFF. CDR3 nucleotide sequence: TGTGCCAGCGGGAGGGGGTCGAACACCGGGGAGCTGTTTTTT.